These 5 T cell receptor beta chains came from one sample sequenced in a study of blood T cell repertoires in COVID-19. Sequenced by immunoSEQ multiplex PCR; TCRdb stores in-frame clones only, minus some. This sample has some 96,000 clones, with less than 90% found just once. Material: peripheral blood. The receptors shown here come from a man aged 30-40 years in a cohort sampled during active COVID-19.

The chain couples TRBV5-5 to TRBJ2-7; D call uncertain. The germline V gene encodes CDR1 SGHKS and CDR2 YYEKEE (reference sequence). The ends were cut back, 0 bases at V and 4 bases at J, with 8 bases in the middle. The CDR3 loop spans 13 amino acids. CDR3 in amino acids: CASSLGGEYEQYF. The CDR3 DNA sequence: TGTGCCAGCAGCTTGGGCGGAGAGTACGAGCAGTACTTC. Complete variable domain (other parts from reference TRBV5-5 and TRBJ2-7): DAGVTQSPTHLIKTRGQQVTLRCSPISGHKSVSWYQQVLGQGPQFIFQYYEKEERGRGNFPDRFSARQFPNYSSELNVNALLLGDSALYLCASSLGGEYEQYFGPGTRLTVT.

This chain links TRBV27 with TRBJ1-1; D not certain. CDR3 length: 15 amino acids. Germline V gene data show CDR1 as MNHEY and CDR2 as SMNVEV (reference sequence). The V end was cut by 5 bases, the J end by 3 bases, with 16 bases between. CDR3 region: CASSATWAGDTEAFF. The DNA of the CDR3 is TGTGCCAGCAGTGCCACCTGGGCCGGGGACACTGAAGCTTTCTTT.

This clone was observed a single time. This rearrangement joins TRBV19 to TRBJ2-7; possible D gene TRBD1, 6 bases. The CDR3 loop spans 15 amino acids. CDR1 is LNHDA and CDR2 is SQIVND in the germline V gene (reference sequence). V was pared by 5 bases and J by 3 bases, with 17 bases between. CDR3 in amino acids: CASSSRWQGRYEQYF. Written as DNA, the CDR3 is TGTGCCAGTAGTTCCCGGTGGCAGGGGCGCTACGAGCAGTACTTC.

This chain joins TRBV7-2 and TRBJ2-2; weak D call: TRBD2 (7 bases). Trimming took off 5 bases at V and 4 bases at J, with 11 bases between the two ends. The CDR3 sequence is 14 residues long. CDR1 is SGHTA, CDR2 FQGNSA, per germline. CDR3 in amino acids: CASSPRGGTGELFF. The CDR3 bases are TGTGCCAGCAGCCCGAGGGGGGGCACCGGGGAGCTGTTTTTT.

This clone was picked up one time. V is TRBV5-4 and J is TRBJ2-7, with TRBD1 matching over 7 bases. Germline-derived CDR1 and CDR2 are SGHNT and YYREEE (reference sequence). Trimming took 0 bases from V and 0 from J; bases not matched to a gene: 3. This CDR3 is 15 amino acids long. Here the CDR3 reads CASSLEGGRSYEQYF. CDR3 sequence (DNA): TGTGCCAGCAGCTTGGAAGGGGGCCGCTCCTACGAGCAGTACTTC.